These 18 T cell receptor beta chains were sequenced from one sample in a study of blood T cell repertoires in COVID-19 (TCRdb year 2020). The method was the immunoSEQ multiplex PCR assay. TCRdb took this table from immuneACCESS and kept in-frame rearrangements with V and J called. Such tables lack part of the clones; where checked against another copy, unresolved V genes explain under half of the gap, and the rest is unexplained. Here the sample has some 200,000 clones; approximately 90% occur a single time. The top ten clones comprise about 6% of the sample. Specimen: peripheral blood. The receptors here all came from an elderly man with acute or convalescent COVID-19.

The V and J genes are TRBV6-6 and TRBJ2-1; no clear D. The V gene's germline CDR1 is MNHNY and CDR2 SVGAGI (reference sequence). V gave up 7 bases and J gave up 8 bases, with 9 bases separating them. The CDR3 covers 11 residues. In DNA form, the CDR3 reads TGTGCCAGCACCTCGAGGTATGAGCAGTTCTTC. It is translated as CASTSRYEQFF.

The V call is TRBV6-5, the J call TRBJ1-5; TRBD1 matches at 7 bases. The CDR3 totals 15 residues. Germline V gene data show CDR1 as MNHEY and CDR2 as SVGAGI. J gave up 4 bases and V 6 bases, and 9 bases lay outside the gene matches. CDR3 in amino acids: CASRDDRAGNQPQHF. The CDR3 nucleotides read TGTGCCAGCAGAGACGACAGGGCGGGAAATCAGCCCCAGCATTTT.

In this sample, this clone turned up once. J is TRBJ1-1 and V is TRBV3-1 (or the pseudogene TRBV3-2), with no clear D. V was clipped by 1 base and J by 0 bases, with 9 bases between them. Germline V gives CDR1 LGHDT, CDR2 YNNKEL (reference sequence). The length of the CDR3 is 15 residues. The chain's CDR3 is CASSQVGGLNTEAFF. The CDR3 region has the DNA TGTGCCAGCAGCCAAGTTGGCGGATTGAACACTGAAGCTTTCTTT.

J is TRBJ1-5 and V is TRBV15; 10 bases align to TRBD1. The CDR3 consists of 16 residues. Looked up from germline, CDR1 is LNHNV and CDR2 is YYDKDF (reference sequence). Trimming removed 3 bases from V and 6 bases from J; junction bases left unmatched: 8. The DNA of the CDR3 is TGTGCCACCAGCAGCGGGCTGACAGGGGGCGGTCAGCCCCAGCATTTT. Translated, it gives CATSSGLTGGGQPQHF.

This chain links TRBV9 with TRBJ1-6; 8 bases align to TRBD1. V gave up 4 bases and J gave up 10 bases; unmatched junction bases: 7. The CDR3 has 14 residues. Germline V gives CDR1 SGDLS, CDR2 YYNGEE. This chain's CDR3 is CASSSGQGWSPLHF. The CDR3 region has the DNA TGTGCCAGCAGCTCCGGACAGGGTTGGTCACCCCTCCACTTT.

V is TRBV6-5 and J is TRBJ1-2; TRBD1 is a possible D gene (6 bases). This CDR3 is built from 14 residues. V lost 0 bases to trimming and J lost 7 bases, with 12 bases between them. Germline V gene sequence: CDR1 MNHEY, CDR2 SVGAGI. CDR3 region: CASSYSGGGGGYTF. The DNA of the CDR3 is TGTGCCAGCAGTTACTCGGGGGGAGGGGGTGGCTACACCTTC.

V is TRBV7-9 and J is TRBJ2-7; TRBD1 matches at 8 bases. The V segment lost 2 bases and the J segment 2 bases; nucleotides outside the gene matches: 2. The germline CDR1 and CDR2 sequences are SEHNR and FQNEAQ (reference sequence). The CDR3 consists of 14 residues. CDR3: CASSLQGATYEQYF. The CDR3 nucleotides are TGTGCCAGCAGCTTACAGGGGGCCACCTACGAGCAGTACTTC.

This chain connects TRBV6-1 to TRBJ2-2; TRBD2 agrees at 11 bases. This CDR3 has 18 amino acids. Germline lookup yields CDR1 MNHNS and CDR2 SASEGT. The ends lost 2 bases at V and 1 base at J; junction bases unmatched: 6. Written as DNA, the CDR3 is TGTGCCAGCAGTGAAATCTCCCTAGCGGGAGGGAACACCGGGGAGCTGTTTTTT. This encodes CASSEISLAGGNTGELFF.

This chain links TRBV19 with TRBJ1-4; D not certain. CDR1 LNHDA and CDR2 SQIVND come from the germline V gene (reference sequence). V was cut by 5 bases and J by 5 bases, with 9 bases left in between. The CDR3 is 13 amino acids. The CDR3 sequence: CASSFLSNEKLFF. DNA of the CDR3: TGTGCCAGTAGTTTTCTATCCAATGAAAAACTGTTTTTT.

The CDR3 loop reads CASSYIDRVGEQYV. The CDR3 region has the DNA TGTGCCAGCAGTTACATCGACAGGGTTGGCGAGCAGTACGTC. The V call is TRBV6-2 or TRBV6-3, the J call TRBJ2-7, with 7 bases matching TRBD1. Germline CDR1 reads MNHEY; CDR2 reads SVGEGT. The CDR3 is 14 amino acids. V was clipped by 2 bases and J by 6 bases; unmatched bases: 7.

The J gene is TRBJ2-1, the V gene TRBV9; 10 bases agree with TRBD2. The ends lost 4 bases at V and 6 bases at J; junction bases unmatched: 4. Germline V lookup: CDR1 SGDLS, CDR2 YYNGEE. The CDR3 loop spans 14 amino acids. CDR3: CASSPRTSGNEQFF. CDR3 DNA sequence: TGTGCCAGCAGCCCACGGACTAGCGGCAATGAGCAGTTCTTC.

This rearrangement joins TRBV18 to TRBJ2-7; 14 bases are shared with TRBD2. The CDR3 has 16 residues. The germline CDR1 and CDR2 sequences are KGHSH and LQKENI. Germline trimming cut 4 bases from V and 5 bases from J; bases unmatched to any gene: 7. The CDR3 loop is CASSRRTSGRTDEQYF. The CDR3 DNA is TGTGCCAGCTCACGAAGGACTAGCGGGAGGACCGACGAGCAGTACTTC.

V and J are TRBV19 and TRBJ1-5, with 9 bases fitting TRBD1. The CDR3 extends over 13 amino acids. CDR1 is LNHDA and CDR2 is SQIVND in the germline V gene (reference sequence). V gave up 9 bases and J gave up 6 bases; unmatched junction bases: 6. CDR3 protein: CASKDRGGQPQHF. CDR3 sequence (DNA): TGTGCCAGCAAAGACAGGGGGGGTCAGCCCCAGCATTTT.

The chain is built from TRBV19 and TRBJ1-1; D ambiguous. CDR1 LNHDA and CDR2 SQIVND come from the germline V gene (reference sequence). The ends were cut back, 3 bases at V and 1 base at J, with 9 bases in the middle. The CDR3 loop spans 14 amino acids. CDR3 in amino acids: CASSIVSGNTEAFF. Written as DNA, the CDR3 is TGTGCCAGTAGTATCGTTTCAGGGAACACTGAAGCTTTCTTT.

The chain combines TRBV24-1 with TRBJ2-4; 8 bases are a match to TRBD1. Germline values: CDR1 KGHDR, CDR2 SFDVKD. CDR3 size: 17 residues. V lost 5 bases, J lost 0 bases, and 8 bases stayed unmatched. CDR3 in DNA: TGTGCCACCAGTGGAGGACAGGGATCTACAGCCAAAAACATTCAGTACTTC. It yields the protein CATSGGQGSTAKNIQYF.

The chain is built from TRBV5-6 and TRBJ2-5; TRBD2 aligns across 8 bases. The CDR3 is 13 amino acids. Unmatched junction bases numbered 1, after V lost 2 bases and J lost 4 bases. Germline-derived CDR1 and CDR2 are SGHDT and YYEEEE. CDR3 nucleotides: TGTGCCAGCAGCTTCGCGGGAGGAGAGACCCAGTACTTC. Residues: CASSFAGGETQYF.

This clone was recorded once. The genes are TRBV2 and TRBJ2-3, with D tentatively TRBD1 (7 bases). V was cut by 4 bases and J by 0 bases, with 11 bases left in between. Germline assignment: CDR1 SNHLY and CDR2 FYNNEI. CDR3 length: 15 amino acids. The CDR3 loop reads CASSGQGGSTDTQYF. Written as DNA, the CDR3 is TGTGCCAGCAGTGGGCAGGGGGGAAGCACAGATACGCAGTATTTT.

This clone has just a few counts. The chain carries TRBV19 and TRBJ2-7; 7 bases are a match to TRBD1. From germline, CDR1 is LNHDA and CDR2 SQIVND (reference sequence). V was pared by 8 bases and J by 2 bases, with 9 bases of the junction left unmatched. The CDR3 has 14 residues. In DNA, the CDR3 is TGTGCCAGTTCCTACCGGGACAGAGCCTACGAGCAGTACTTC. Amino acid sequence: CASSYRDRAYEQYF.